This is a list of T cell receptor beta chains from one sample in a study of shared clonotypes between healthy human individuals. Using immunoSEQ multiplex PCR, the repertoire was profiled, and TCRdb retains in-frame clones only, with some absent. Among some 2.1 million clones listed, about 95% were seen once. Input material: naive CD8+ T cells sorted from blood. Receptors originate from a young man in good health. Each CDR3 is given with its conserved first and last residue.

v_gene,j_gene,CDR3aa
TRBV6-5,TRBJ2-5,CASSYSAGLGETQYF
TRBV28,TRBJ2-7,CASRPGRRTYEQYF
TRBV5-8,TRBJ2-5,CATDSGGWGQETQYF
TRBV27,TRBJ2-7,CASSLIQGAGEQYF
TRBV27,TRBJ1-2,CASSLIQGGPNYGYTF
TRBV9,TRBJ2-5,CASSEMPVQETQYF
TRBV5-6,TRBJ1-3,CASSLDFLASSSGNTIYF
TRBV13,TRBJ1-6,CASSLFRVLNSPLHF
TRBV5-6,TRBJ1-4,CASSSGLWEKLFF
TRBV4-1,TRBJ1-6,CASSQTQLYYNSPLHF
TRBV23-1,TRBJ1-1,CASRLSQNTEAFF
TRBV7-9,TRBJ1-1,CASSQQEVTEAFF
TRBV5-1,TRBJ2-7,CASSPGTKYEQYF
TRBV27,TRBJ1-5,CASSLGTGGQPQHF
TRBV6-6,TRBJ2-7,CASSYSIIGQYF
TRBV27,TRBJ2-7,CASSLTVPSYEQYF
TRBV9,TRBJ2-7,CASRPRTSGEFLTYEQYF
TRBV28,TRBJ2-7,CASSLSPSGGYEQYF
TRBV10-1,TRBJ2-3,CASSESIGNPDTQYF
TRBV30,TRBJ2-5,CAWSPAWETQYF
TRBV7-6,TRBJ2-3,CASSSYPSTDTQYF
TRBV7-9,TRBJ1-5,CASSLGRGPYQPQHF